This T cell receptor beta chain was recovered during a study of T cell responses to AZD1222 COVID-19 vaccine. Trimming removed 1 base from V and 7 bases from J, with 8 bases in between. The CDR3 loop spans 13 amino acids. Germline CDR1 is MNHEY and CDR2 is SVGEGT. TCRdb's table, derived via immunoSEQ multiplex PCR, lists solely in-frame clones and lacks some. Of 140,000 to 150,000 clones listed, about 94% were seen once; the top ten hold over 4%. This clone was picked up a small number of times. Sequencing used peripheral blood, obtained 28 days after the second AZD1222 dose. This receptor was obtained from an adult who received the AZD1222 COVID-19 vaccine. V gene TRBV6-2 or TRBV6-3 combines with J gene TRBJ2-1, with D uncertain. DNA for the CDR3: TGTGCCAGCAGTTACTTTTTGCGGAATGAGCAGTTCTTC. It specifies CASSYFLRNEQFF.